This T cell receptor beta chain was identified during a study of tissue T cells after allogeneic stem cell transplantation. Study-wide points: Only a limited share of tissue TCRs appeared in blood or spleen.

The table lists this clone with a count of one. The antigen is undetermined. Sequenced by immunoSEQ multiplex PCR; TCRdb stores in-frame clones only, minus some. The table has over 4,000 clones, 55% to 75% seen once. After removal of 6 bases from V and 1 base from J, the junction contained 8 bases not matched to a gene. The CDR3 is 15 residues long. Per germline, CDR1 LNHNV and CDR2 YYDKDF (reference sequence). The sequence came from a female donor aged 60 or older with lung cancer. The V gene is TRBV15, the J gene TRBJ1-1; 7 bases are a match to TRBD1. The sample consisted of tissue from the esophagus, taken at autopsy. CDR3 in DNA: TGTGCCACCAGGCAGGGGGGGGCCCCGAACACTGAAGCTTTCTTT. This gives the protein CATRQGGAPNTEAFF. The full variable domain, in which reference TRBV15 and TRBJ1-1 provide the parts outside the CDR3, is DAMVIQNPRYQVTQFGKPVTLSCSQTLNHNVMYWYQQKSSQAPKLLFHYYDKDFNNEADTPDNFQSRRPNTSFCFLDIRSPGLGDTAMYLCATRQGGAPNTEAFFGQGTRLTVV.